The TCR beta chain described here comes from a study of Graves' ophthalmopathy and Graves' hyperthyroidism (dated by TCRdb to between 2018 and 2020). Broadly, across the study: Peripheral blood was collected at initial diagnosis, prior to any treatment. In 6 or 7 hyperthyroidism patients, T-cell repertoires of thyroid tissue and blood were compared. An independent validation cohort was composed of 18 to 20 hyperthyroidism patients and roughly 16 patients who later progressed from hyperthyroidism to ophthalmopathy. To explore V-J signatures that distinguish ophthalmopathy from hyperthyroidism, a discovery set of under 110 patients was enrolled, made up of around 40 with ophthalmopathy and 57 with stable hyperthyroidism. Following sample collection, hyperthyroidism patients were given methimazole at a starting dose of 30 mg daily, and ophthalmopathy patients were given high-dose intravenous methylprednisolone. In total, 135 blood samples were TCR-sequenced: some 43 ophthalmopathy, approximately 80 hyperthyroidism and some 17 hyperthyroidism-to-ophthalmopathy patients. The study used TCR beta repertoire signatures to distinguish Graves' ophthalmopathy from Graves' hyperthyroidism and to predict progression to ophthalmopathy.

For repertoire sequencing, the TCR beta CDR3 regions were amplified from RNA transcripts. HTBI primers and the Qiagen OneStep RT-PCR kit were used in a first-round RT-PCR, which was followed by a second-round multiplex PCR, size selection and purification. Sequencing of the libraries was carried out on an Illumina HiSeq2000 in paired-end mode with 100 bp reads. For the original study's pipeline: SOAPnuke was used to process the reads, throwing out any read that had adapters, had uncalled bases, had a mean Phred below 15, or lacked an exact constant-primer or identifier match. High-quality paired reads were merged with COPE v1.2.5. Unique nucleotide sequences were defined as clonotypes and aligned to IMGT TRB V, D and J references using MiTCR v1.1. Only V-J combinations with frequency above 0.0001 were analysed, covering approximately 99% of repertoires. For each V-J combination, a TCR clonal expansion and chaos score was defined as F50 clonal expansion divided by the chaos observed in the TCRdist matrix. Welch's t-statistics and random forest were used to reduce the features to roughly 14 V-J combinations, which were then used as input to a naive Bayes classifier. Thyroid-blood repertoire similarity was quantified with the Morisita-Horn index. The public reads were reprocessed in TCRdb via fastp at Q25 and MiXCR, keeping in-frame beta chains. CDR3 protein duplicates are merged, each entry listing the most common genes and DNA. These V and J calls originate from TCRdb's pipeline instead of the authors' own analysis. Within this sample are 300,000 to 400,000 distinct CDR3 sequences, with about a sixth of them counted one time only. The leading ten clones occupy 2% to 3% of the sample.

What the work shows at the level of the full study, not this receptor alone: In cross-validation, the 13-signature model distinguished ophthalmopathy from stable hyperthyroidism with around 90% sensitivity and around 84% specificity, while in the test set the corresponding values were about 79% and 69%. In validation, the model predicted ophthalmopathy progression with roughly 68% sensitivity and roughly 72% specificity; 12 predicted patients were CT-confirmed with GO in a median of approximately 6.5 months. Sample size was not predetermined statistically, and investigators were not blinded to group allocation. Most expanded thyroid clonotypes with frequency above 0.001 were also detected in blood, suggesting blood repertoires may reflect the thyroid immune response.

This clonotype occurred many times. Its antigen remains unidentified. It has no much larger one-base neighbor in the sample; base qualities were not kept. There are 14 amino acids in the CDR3, from cysteine to phenylalanine inclusive. The only DNA kept is the CDR3, 42 bases in frame from the first base. At the junction V is shortened by 7 bases and J by 5 bases; bases outside the gene matches: 5. Hyperthyroidism was considered stable if no progression to ophthalmopathy occurred within 18 months of follow-up. Patients with hyperthyroidism were aged 18 to 65 years, had been newly diagnosed, and had a disease duration of less than 2 months. Patients were excluded if they had other autoimmune diseases, uncontrolled infections, pregnancy or lactation. Clinical symptoms, serum thyroxine, TRAb, thyroid ultrasound and orbital computed tomography formed the basis of the diagnosis. Using Ficoll-Paque density gradient centrifugation, PBMCs were isolated from approximately 11 ml of fresh peripheral blood. Total RNA was extracted with Trizol reagent and quality-checked on an Agilent 2100 Bioanalyzer.

The clonotype originates from an adult woman with stable Graves' hyperthyroidism. Sequenced: peripheral blood. The chain links TRBV12-3 or TRBV12-4 with TRBJ1-6, with 7 bases matching TRBD1. The CDR3 reads CASTWTGDNSPLHF. The nucleotide sequence is given as TGTGCCAGCACCTGGACAGGCGATAATTCACCCCTCCACTTT.